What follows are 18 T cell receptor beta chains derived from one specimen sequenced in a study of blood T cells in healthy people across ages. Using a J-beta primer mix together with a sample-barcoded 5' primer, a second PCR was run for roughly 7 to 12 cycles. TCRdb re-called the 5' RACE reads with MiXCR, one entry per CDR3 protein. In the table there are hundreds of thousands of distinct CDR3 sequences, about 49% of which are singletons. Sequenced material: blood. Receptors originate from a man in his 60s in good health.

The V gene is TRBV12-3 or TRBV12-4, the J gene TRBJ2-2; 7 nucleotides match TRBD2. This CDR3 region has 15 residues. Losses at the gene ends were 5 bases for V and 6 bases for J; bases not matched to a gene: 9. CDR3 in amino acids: CASSIRVGGPGELFF. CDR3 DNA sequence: TGTGCCAGCAGTATCAGAGTGGGAGGGCCCGGGGAGCTGTTTTTT.

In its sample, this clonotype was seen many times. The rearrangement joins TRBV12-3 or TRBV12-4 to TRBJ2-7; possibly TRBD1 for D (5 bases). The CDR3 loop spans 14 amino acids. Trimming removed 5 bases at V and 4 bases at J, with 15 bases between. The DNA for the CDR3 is TGTGCCAGCAGTAACAGGAAATTCTCGTACGAGCAGTACTTC. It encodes CASSNRKFSYEQYF.

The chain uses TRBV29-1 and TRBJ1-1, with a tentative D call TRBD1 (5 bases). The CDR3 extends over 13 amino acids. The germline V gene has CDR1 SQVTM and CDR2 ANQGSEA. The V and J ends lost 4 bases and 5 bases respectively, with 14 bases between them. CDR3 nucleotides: TGCAGCGTTGTTTGGGGGGTAGGGACTGAAGCTTTCTTT. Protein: CSVVWGVGTEAFF.

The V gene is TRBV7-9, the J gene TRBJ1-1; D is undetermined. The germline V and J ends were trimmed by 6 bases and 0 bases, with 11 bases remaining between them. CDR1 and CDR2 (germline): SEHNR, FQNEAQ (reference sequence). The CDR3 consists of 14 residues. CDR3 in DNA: TGTGCCAGCAGTGTTCCCCGGCTGAACACTGAAGCTTTCTTT. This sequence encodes CASSVPRLNTEAFF.

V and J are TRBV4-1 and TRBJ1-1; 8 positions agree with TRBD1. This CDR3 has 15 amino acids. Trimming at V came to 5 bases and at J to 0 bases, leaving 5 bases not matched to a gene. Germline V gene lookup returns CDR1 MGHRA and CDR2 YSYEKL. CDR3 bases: TGCGCCAGCAGCGGCCGACAGGGGATGAACACTGAAGCTTTCTTT. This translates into CASSGRQGMNTEAFF.

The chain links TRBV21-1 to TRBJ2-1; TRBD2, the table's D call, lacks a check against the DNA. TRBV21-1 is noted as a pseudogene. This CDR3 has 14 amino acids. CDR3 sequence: CASSCLAGGYEQFF. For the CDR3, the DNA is TGTGCCAGCAGCTGTCTAGCGGGAGGGTATGAGCAGTTCTTC.

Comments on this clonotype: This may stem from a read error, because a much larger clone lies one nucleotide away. CDR3 in DNA: TGTGCCAGCAGTGGGAGTCAGCTGACTCGAGAGCAGTACTTC. As protein: CASSGSQLTREQYF. The chain links TRBV2 to TRBJ2-7; the D is unclear. Per germline, CDR1 SNHLY and CDR2 FYNNEI. The ends were cut back, 4 bases at V and 7 bases at J, with 17 bases in the middle. CDR3 length: 14 residues.

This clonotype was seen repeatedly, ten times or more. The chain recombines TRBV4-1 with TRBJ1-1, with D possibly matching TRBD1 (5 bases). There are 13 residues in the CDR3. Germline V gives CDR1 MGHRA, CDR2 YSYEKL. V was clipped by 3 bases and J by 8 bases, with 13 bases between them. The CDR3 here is CASSQGLETEAFF. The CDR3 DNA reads TGCGCCAGCAGCCAGGGACTGGAGACGGAAGCTTTCTTT.

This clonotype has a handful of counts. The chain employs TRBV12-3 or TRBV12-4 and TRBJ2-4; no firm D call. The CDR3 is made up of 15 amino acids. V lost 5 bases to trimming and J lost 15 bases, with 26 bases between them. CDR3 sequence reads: CASSLPGSSRPRAYF. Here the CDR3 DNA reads TGTGCCAGCAGTCTCCCGGGCTCCTCGCGTCCCCGGGCGTACTTC.

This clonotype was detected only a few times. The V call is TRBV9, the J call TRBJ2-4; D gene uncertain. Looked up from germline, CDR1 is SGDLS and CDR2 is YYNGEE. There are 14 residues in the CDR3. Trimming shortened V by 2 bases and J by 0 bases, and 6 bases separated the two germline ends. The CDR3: CASSVTVAKNIQYF. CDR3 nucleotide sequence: TGTGCCAGCAGCGTGACGGTAGCCAAAAACATTCAGTACTTC.

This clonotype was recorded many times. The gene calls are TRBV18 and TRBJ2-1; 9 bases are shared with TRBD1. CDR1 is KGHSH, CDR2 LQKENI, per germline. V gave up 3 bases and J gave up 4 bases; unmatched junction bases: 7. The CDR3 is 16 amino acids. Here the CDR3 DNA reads TGTGCCAGCTCACCGAGGGACAGGGTGCGGTACAATGAGCAGTTCTTC. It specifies CASSPRDRVRYNEQFF.

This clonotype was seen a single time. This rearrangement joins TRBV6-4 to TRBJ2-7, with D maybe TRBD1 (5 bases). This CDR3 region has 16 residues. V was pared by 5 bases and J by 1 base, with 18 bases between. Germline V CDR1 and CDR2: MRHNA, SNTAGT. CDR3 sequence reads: CASSFSRRRTSYEQYF. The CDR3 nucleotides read TGTGCCAGCAGTTTTTCCCGACGCAGGACATCCTACGAGCAGTACTTC.

CDR3: CASSPPQGAANTDTQYF. As DNA, the CDR3 is TGTGCCAGCAGTCCCCCCCAGGGGGCCGCAAACACAGATACGCAGTATTTT. The chain carries TRBV6-2 or TRBV6-3 and TRBJ2-3; 8 bases fit TRBD1. V dropped 5 bases and J dropped 2; count of bases not matched to a gene: 12. This CDR3 comprises 17 residues. Germline CDR1 MNHEY, CDR2 SVGEGT.

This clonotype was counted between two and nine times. The CDR3, as DNA: TGTGCCAGCAGTTACTCTTCAGGGGGCGTTGAAAAACTGTTTTTT. It specifies CASSYSSGGVEKLFF. This sequence joins TRBV6-5 and TRBJ1-4, with TRBD1 matching over 8 bases. Trimming at V came to 0 bases and at J to 7 bases, leaving 4 bases not matched to a gene. Looked up from germline, CDR1 is MNHEY and CDR2 is SVGAGI. This CDR3 has 15 amino acids.

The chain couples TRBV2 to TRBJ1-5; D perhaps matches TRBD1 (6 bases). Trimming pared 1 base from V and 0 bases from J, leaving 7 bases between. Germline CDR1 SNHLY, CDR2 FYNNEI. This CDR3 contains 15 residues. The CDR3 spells CASSEGTDSNQPQHF. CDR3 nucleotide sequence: TGTGCCAGCAGTGAAGGGACAGATAGCAATCAGCCCCAGCATTTT.

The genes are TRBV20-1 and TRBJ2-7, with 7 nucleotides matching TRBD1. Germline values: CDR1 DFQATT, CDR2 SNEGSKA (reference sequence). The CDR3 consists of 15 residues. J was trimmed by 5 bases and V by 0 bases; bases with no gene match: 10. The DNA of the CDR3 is TGCAGTGCTAGAGATTGGGAAGGGGGCAGGGACGAGCAGTACTTC. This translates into CSARDWEGGRDEQYF.

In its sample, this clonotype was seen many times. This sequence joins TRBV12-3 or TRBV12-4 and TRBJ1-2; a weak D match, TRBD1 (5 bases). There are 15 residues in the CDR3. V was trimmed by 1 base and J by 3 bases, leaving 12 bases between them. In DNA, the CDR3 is TGTGCCAGCAGTTTAGTGGCAGGGAGGGACTATGGCTACACCTTC. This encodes CASSLVAGRDYGYTF.

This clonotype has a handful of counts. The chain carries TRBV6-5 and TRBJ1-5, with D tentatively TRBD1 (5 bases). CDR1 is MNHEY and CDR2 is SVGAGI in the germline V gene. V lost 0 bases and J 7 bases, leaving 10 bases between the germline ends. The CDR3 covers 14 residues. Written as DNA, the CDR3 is TGTGCCAGCAGTTACTCGAGGGGCTGGCAGCCCCAGCATTTT. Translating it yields CASSYSRGWQPQHF.